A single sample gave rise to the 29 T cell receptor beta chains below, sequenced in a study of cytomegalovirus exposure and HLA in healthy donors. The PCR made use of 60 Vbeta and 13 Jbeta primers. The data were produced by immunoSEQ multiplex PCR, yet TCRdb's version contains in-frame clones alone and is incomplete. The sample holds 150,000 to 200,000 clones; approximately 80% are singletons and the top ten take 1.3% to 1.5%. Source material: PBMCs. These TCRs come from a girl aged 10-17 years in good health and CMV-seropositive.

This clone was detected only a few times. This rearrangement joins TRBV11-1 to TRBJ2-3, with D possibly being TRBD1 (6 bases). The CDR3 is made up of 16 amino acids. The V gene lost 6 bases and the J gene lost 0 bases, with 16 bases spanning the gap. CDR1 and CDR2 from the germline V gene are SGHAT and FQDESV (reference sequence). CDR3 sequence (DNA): TGTGCCAGCAGTTTTCCCGGGACACCTAGCACAGATACGCAGTATTTT. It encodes CASSFPGTPSTDTQYF.

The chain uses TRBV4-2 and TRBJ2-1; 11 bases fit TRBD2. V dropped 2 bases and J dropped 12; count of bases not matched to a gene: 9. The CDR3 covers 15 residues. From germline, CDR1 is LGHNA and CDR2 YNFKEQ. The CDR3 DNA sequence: TGTGCCAGCAGCCAACCGGGACTAGCGGCACTGGTGCAGTTCTTC. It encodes CASSQPGLAALVQFF.

The CDR3 DNA sequence: TGTGCCAGCAGTATGGGACTTACGCGGGATACGCAGTATTTT. Translating it yields CASSMGLTRDTQYF. This chain links TRBV2 with TRBJ2-3, with D possibly matching TRBD2 (6 bases). The CDR3 is 14 amino acids. Trimming cost V 5 bases and J 6 bases, with 15 bases left between them. Germline V gene lookup returns CDR1 SNHLY and CDR2 FYNNEI.

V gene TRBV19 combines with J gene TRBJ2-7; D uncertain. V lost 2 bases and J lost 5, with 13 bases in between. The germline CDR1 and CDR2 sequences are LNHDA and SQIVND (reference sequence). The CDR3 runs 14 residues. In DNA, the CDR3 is TGTGCCAGTAGTATACTAATTGAGGAGAACGAGCAGTACTTC. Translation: CASSILIEENEQYF.

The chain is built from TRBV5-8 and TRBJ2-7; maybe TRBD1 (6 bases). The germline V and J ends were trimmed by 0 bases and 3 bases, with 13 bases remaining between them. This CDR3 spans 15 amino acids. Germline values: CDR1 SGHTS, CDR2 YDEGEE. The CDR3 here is CASSLGYRAVYEQYF. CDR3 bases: TGTGCCAGCAGCTTGGGCTACAGGGCGGTCTACGAGCAGTACTTC.

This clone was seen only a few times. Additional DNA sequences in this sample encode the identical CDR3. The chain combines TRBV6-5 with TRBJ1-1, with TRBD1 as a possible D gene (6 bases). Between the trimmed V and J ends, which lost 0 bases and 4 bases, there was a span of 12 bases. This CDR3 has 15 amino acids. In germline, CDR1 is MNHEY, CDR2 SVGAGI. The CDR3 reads CASSYSGRGGTEAFF. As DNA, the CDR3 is TGTGCCAGCAGTTACTCTGGAAGGGGGGGCACTGAAGCTTTCTTT.

CDR3 DNA sequence: TGTGCCAGCAGCGCCTACGGGACAGTTGATGGCTACACCTTC. As protein: CASSAYGTVDGYTF. The rearrangement links TRBV7-2 to TRBJ1-2, with TRBD1 matching 7 bases. Trimming at V came to 5 bases and at J to 6 bases, leaving 9 bases not matched to a gene. The CDR3 sequence is 14 residues long. In germline, CDR1 is SGHTA, CDR2 FQGNSA.

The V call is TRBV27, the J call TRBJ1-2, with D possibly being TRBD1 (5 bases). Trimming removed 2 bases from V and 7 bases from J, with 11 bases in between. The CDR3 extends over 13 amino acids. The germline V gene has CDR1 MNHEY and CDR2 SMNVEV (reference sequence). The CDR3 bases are TGTGCCAGCAGTTTACGTAGGGGATTTGGCTACACCTTC. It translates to CASSLRRGFGYTF.

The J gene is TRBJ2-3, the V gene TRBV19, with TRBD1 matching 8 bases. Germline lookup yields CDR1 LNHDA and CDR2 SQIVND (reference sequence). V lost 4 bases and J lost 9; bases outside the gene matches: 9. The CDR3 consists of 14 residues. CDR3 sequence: CASSTGQGRGTQYF. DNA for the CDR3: TGTGCCAGTAGTACAGGACAGGGAAGAGGGACGCAGTATTTT.

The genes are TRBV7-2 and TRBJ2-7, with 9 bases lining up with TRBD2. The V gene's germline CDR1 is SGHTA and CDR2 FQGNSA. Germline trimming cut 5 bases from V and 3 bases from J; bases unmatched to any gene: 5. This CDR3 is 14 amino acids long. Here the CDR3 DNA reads TGTGCCAGCAGCCAGACTAGCGGACACTACGAGCAGTACTTC. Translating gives CASSQTSGHYEQYF.

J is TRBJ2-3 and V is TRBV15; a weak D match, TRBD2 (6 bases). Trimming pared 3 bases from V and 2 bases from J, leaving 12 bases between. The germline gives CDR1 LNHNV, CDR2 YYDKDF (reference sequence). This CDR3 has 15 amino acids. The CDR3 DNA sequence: TGTGCCACCAGCAGTCTACGCGGGATCACAGATACGCAGTATTTT. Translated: CATSSLRGITDTQYF.

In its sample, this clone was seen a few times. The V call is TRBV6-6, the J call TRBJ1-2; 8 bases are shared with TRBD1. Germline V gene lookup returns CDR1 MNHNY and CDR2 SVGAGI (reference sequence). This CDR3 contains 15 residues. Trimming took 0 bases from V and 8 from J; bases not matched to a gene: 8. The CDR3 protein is CASSYSDRGFEGYTF. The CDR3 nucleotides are TGTGCCAGCAGTTACTCTGACAGGGGATTCGAAGGCTACACCTTC.

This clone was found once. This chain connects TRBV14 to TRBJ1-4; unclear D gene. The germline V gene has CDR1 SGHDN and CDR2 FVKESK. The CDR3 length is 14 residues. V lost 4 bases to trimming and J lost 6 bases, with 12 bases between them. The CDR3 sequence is CASSLVGMDEKLFF. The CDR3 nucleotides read TGTGCCAGCAGCCTAGTCGGGATGGATGAAAAACTGTTTTTT.

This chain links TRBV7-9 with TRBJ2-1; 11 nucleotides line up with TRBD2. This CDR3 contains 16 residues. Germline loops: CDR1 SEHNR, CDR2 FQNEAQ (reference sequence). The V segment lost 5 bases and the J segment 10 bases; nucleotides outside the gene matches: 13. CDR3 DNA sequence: TGTGCCAGCAGCATTCTGACTAGCGGGACCTTTGGGGAGCAGTTCTTC. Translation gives CASSILTSGTFGEQFF.

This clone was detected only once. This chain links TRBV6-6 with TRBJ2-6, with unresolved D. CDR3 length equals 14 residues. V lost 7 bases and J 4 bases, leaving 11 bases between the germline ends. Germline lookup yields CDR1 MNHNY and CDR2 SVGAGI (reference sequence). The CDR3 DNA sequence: TGTGCCAGCACCCAGGTGCCCGGGGCCAACGTCCTGACTTTC. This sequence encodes CASTQVPGANVLTF.

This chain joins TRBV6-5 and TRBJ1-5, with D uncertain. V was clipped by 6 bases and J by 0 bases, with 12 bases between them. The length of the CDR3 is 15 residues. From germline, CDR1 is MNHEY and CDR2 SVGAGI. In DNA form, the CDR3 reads TGTGCCAGCAGCCCCTCTACAGTTAGCAATCAGCCCCAGCATTTT. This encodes CASSPSTVSNQPQHF.

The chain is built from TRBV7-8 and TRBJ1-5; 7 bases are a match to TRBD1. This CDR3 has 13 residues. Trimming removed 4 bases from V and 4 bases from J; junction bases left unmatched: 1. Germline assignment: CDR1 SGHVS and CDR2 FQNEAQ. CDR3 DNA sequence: TGTGCCAGCAGCTCACAGGGGAATCAGCCCCAGCATTTT. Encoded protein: CASSSQGNQPQHF.

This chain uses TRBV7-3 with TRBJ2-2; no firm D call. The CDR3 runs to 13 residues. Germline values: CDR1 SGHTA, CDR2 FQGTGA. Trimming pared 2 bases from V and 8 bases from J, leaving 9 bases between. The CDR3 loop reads CASSLGVQGELFF. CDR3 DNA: TGTGCCAGCAGCTTAGGAGTTCAGGGGGAGCTGTTTTTT.

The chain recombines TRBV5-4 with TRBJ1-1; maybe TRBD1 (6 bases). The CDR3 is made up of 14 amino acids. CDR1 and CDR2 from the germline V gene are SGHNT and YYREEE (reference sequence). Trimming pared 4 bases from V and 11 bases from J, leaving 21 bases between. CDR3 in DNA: TGTGCCAGCAGCCTTATTTTAGAGGACAGTGAGGCTTTCTTT. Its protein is CASSLILEDSEAFF.

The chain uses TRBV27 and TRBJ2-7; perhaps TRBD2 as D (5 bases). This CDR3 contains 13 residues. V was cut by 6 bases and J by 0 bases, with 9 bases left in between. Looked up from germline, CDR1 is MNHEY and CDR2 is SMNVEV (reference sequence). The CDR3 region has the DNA TGTGCCAGCAGCCGGCGGGCCTCCTACGAGCAGTACTTC. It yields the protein CASSRRASYEQYF.

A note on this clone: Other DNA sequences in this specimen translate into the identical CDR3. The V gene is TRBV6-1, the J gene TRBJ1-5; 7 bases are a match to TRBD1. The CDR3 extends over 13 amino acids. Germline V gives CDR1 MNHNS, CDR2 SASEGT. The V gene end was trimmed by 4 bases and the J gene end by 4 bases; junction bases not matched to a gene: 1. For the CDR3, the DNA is TGTGCCAGCAGTGCACAGGGGAATCAGCCCCAGCATTTT. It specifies CASSAQGNQPQHF.

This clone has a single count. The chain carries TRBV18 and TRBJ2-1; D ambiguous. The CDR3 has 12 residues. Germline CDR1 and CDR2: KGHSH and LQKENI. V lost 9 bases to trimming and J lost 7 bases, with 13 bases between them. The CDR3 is CASAPSGNEQFF. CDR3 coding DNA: TGTGCCAGTGCACCATCCGGGAATGAGCAGTTCTTC.

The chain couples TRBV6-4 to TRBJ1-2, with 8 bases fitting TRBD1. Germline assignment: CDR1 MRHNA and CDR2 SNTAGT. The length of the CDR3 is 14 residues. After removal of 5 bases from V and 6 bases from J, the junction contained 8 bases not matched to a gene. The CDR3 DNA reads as TGTGCCAGCAGTCCGACAGGGGCCTCGGATGGCTACACCTTC. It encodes CASSPTGASDGYTF.

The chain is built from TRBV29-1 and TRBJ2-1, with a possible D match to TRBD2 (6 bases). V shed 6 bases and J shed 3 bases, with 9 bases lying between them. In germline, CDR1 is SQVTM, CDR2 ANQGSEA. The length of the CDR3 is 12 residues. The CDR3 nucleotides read TGCAGCGTGGGGCGGGACTACAATGAGCAGTTCTTC. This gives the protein CSVGRDYNEQFF.

CDR3 region: CASSSPSGLRGTGELFF. DNA for the CDR3: TGTGCCAGCAGCTCACCTAGCGGTCTCCGGGGCACCGGGGAGCTGTTTTTT. The J gene is TRBJ2-2, the V gene TRBV7-9; 7 bases match TRBD2. The CDR3 has 17 residues. Looked up from germline, CDR1 is SEHNR and CDR2 is FQNEAQ (reference sequence). V shed 4 bases and J 4 bases; nucleotides not matched to a gene: 12.

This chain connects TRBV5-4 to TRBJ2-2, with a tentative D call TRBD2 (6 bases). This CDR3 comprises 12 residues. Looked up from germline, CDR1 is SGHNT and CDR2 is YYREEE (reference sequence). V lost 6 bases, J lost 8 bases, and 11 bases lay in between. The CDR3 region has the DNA TGTGCCAGCACCCTACGGGGGGGGGAGCTGTTTTTT. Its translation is CASTLRGGELFF.

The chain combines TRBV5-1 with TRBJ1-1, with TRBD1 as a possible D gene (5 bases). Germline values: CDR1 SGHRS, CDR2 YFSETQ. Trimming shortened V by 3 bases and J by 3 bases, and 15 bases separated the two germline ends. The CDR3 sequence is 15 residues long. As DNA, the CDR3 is TGCGCCAGCAGCTATGTGGGACTTGAATACACTGAAGCTTTCTTT. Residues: CASSYVGLEYTEAFF. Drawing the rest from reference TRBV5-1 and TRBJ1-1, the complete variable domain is KAGVTQTPRYLIKTRGQQVTLSCSPISGHRSVSWYQQTPGQGLQFLFEYFSETQRNKGNFPGRFSGRQFSNSRSEMNVSTLELGDSALYLCASSYVGLEYTEAFFGQGTRLTVV.

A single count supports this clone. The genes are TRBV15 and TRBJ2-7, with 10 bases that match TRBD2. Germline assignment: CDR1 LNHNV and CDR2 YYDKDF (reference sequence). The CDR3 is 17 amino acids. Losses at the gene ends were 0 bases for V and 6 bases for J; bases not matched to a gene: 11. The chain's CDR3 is CATSRDKGRLAGVEQYF. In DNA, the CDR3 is TGTGCCACCAGCAGAGATAAGGGTCGTCTAGCGGGAGTCGAGCAGTACTTC.

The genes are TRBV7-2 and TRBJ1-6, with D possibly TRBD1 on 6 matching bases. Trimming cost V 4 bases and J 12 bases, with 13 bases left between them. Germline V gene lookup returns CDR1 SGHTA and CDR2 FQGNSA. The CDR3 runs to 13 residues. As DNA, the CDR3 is TGTGCCAGCAGCTCGCTCGGACAGAGACCCCTCCACTTT. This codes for CASSSLGQRPLHF.